The 30 T cell receptor beta chains listed next were all sequenced from one sample in a study of shared clonotypes between healthy human individuals. Profiling relied on immunoSEQ multiplex PCR, and the TCRdb table lists in-frame clones only, not all of them. The table records about half a million clones, 65% to 85% of them present only once. The sample consisted of PBMCs. The source is a woman aged 40 to 50 in good health. Some clones in this sample may be carry-over from other donors' samples.

The V call is TRBV6-5, the J call TRBJ2-1; possible D gene TRBD2, 8 bases. From germline, CDR1 is MNHEY and CDR2 SVGAGI. This CDR3 is built from 15 residues. Between the trimmed V and J ends, which lost 6 bases and 8 bases, there was a span of 20 bases. The CDR3 region has the DNA TGTGCCAGCAGAAGACCGGGACTAGGGGGCGATGAGCAGTTCTTC. Translating it yields CASRRPGLGGDEQFF.

This clone was seen a single time. This likely came from a read error, as a far larger clone is one base away. The rearrangement uses TRBV30 and TRBJ2-5; no definite D call. The CDR3 has 13 amino acids. V was clipped by 2 bases and J by 5 bases, with 12 bases between them. Germline V gives CDR1 GTSNPN, CDR2 SVGIG (reference sequence). The CDR3 DNA sequence: TGTGCCTGGAGTCACAGCAGTCGGGAGACCCAGTACTTC. Encoded protein: CAWSHSSRETQYF.

Comments on this clone: This specimen includes other DNA sequences encoding the same CDR3. The chain has TRBV5-1 and TRBJ2-1; the match to TRBD2 covers 13 bases. With 0 bases clipped from V and 7 bases from J, the junction kept 4 bases outside the gene matches. Germline values: CDR1 SGHRS, CDR2 YFSETQ. CDR3 length: 16 residues. The CDR3 region is CASSLAGLAGYNEQFF. The CDR3 DNA is TGCGCCAGCAGCTTGGCGGGACTAGCGGGATATAATGAGCAGTTCTTC.

This chain links TRBV10-2 with TRBJ2-7; 11 bases are shared with TRBD2. V lost 3 bases, J lost 3 bases, and 7 bases stayed unmatched. Germline CDR1 reads WSHSY; CDR2 reads SAAADI. CDR3 length equals 16 residues. The CDR3 loop is CASSEFSGTSGYEQYF. CDR3 in DNA: TGCGCCAGCAGTGAATTCTCGGGGACTAGCGGCTACGAGCAGTACTTC.

The table lists this clone with a count of one. The sample holds other DNA sequences that translate to the same CDR3. V gene TRBV30 combines with J gene TRBJ2-7; D unclear. Germline V gene sequence: CDR1 GTSNPN, CDR2 SVGIG (reference sequence). V was cut by 0 bases and J by 0 bases, with 6 bases left in between. The CDR3 covers 13 residues. The CDR3 DNA is TGTGCCTGGAGTGTACAAGTCTCCTACGAGCAGTACTTC. This translates into CAWSVQVSYEQYF.

J is TRBJ2-1 and V is TRBV7-2; D not resolved. V was clipped by 2 bases and J by 0 bases, with 11 bases between them. There are 16 residues in the CDR3. Germline V gene lookup returns CDR1 SGHTA and CDR2 FQGNSA. The CDR3 region is CASSLTWASSYNEQFF. As DNA, the CDR3 is TGTGCCAGCAGCTTAACGTGGGCAAGCTCCTACAATGAGCAGTTCTTC.

This chain joins TRBV5-6 and TRBJ2-2; TRBD2 might be the D (6 bases). Germline V gene sequence: CDR1 SGHDT, CDR2 YYEEEE. The V end was cut by 4 bases, the J end by 1 base, with 14 bases between. This CDR3 has 16 residues. The CDR3 DNA reads as TGTGCCAGCAGCCGCGACGGTAGCGGGAACACCGGGGAGCTGTTTTTT. Protein: CASSRDGSGNTGELFF.

This chain links TRBV9 with TRBJ2-7, with D possibly called TRBD1 or TRBD2 (6 bases each). The V and J ends lost 0 bases and 4 bases respectively, with 11 bases between them. This CDR3 comprises 14 residues. Germline loops: CDR1 SGDLS, CDR2 YYNGEE. The CDR3 region has the DNA TGTGCCAGCAGCGTAGGCGGGACAAAATACGAGCAGTACTTC. Protein product: CASSVGGTKYEQYF.

This rearrangement joins TRBV28 to TRBJ1-4; the D is unclear. With 7 bases removed from V and 3 bases from J, the gap between germline ends came to 15 bases. The CDR3 extends over 15 amino acids. Germline values: CDR1 MDHEN, CDR2 SYDVKM. In DNA, the CDR3 is TGTGCCAGCATTCCCGGAGGGAGCTCTAATGAAAAACTGTTTTTT. Its protein product is CASIPGGSSNEKLFF.

The gene calls are TRBV28 and TRBJ2-2; possible D gene TRBD2, 7 bases. CDR1 is MDHEN, CDR2 SYDVKM, per germline. V lost 3 bases and J 6 bases, leaving 17 bases between the germline ends. The CDR3 covers 16 residues. The CDR3 spells CASSFLGGQESGELFF. As DNA, the CDR3 is TGTGCCAGCAGTTTTCTCGGGGGGCAAGAGTCCGGGGAGCTGTTTTTT.

This clone has more than one count but fewer than ten. This chain uses TRBV27 with TRBJ1-2, with TRBD1 matching 8 bases. Looked up from germline, CDR1 is MNHEY and CDR2 is SMNVEV (reference sequence). V gave up 1 base and J gave up 9 bases; unmatched junction bases: 7. The CDR3 consists of 14 residues. The chain's CDR3 is CASSLFGQGLRYTF. The CDR3, as DNA: TGTGCCAGCAGTTTATTCGGACAGGGTCTTCGCTACACCTTC.

The chain couples TRBV6-5 to TRBJ2-1; no clear D. V was cut by 7 bases and J by 6 bases, with 13 bases left in between. CDR3 size: 13 residues. The V gene's germline CDR1 is MNHEY and CDR2 SVGAGI. The CDR3 nucleotides read TGTGCCAGCATATCCCCCTGGGGCAATGAGCAGTTCTTC. Its translation is CASISPWGNEQFF.

This chain links TRBV28 with TRBJ1-5; D not resolved. V gave up 9 bases and J gave up 0 bases, with 6 bases separating them. Germline values: CDR1 MDHEN, CDR2 SYDVKM. The CDR3 is 12 amino acids. In DNA, the CDR3 is TGTGCCAGTCAAAATAGCAATCAGCCCCAGCATTTT. Its translation: CASQNSNQPQHF.

V is TRBV29-1 and J is TRBJ2-5, with a tentative D call TRBD1 (5 bases). The length of the CDR3 is 13 residues. V lost 3 bases, J lost 1 base, and 9 bases lay in between. The germline V gene encodes CDR1 SQVTM and CDR2 ANQGSEA. The DNA of the CDR3 is TGCAGCGTTGATCGACAGACCCAAGAGACCCAGTACTTC. Its translation: CSVDRQTQETQYF.

The V call is TRBV5-4, the J call TRBJ2-1; D is uncertain. Germline values: CDR1 SGHNT, CDR2 YYREEE (reference sequence). The CDR3 spans 13 residues. V lost 0 bases and J 4 bases, leaving 5 bases between the germline ends. CDR3 protein: CASSLGQYNEQFF. Written as DNA, the CDR3 is TGTGCCAGCAGCTTGGGGCAATACAATGAGCAGTTCTTC. Full variable domain (rest looked up from reference TRBV5-4 and TRBJ2-1): ETGVTQSPTHLIKTRGQQVTLRCSSQSGHNTVSWYQQALGQGPQFIFQYYREEENGRGNFPPRFSGLQFPNYSSELNVNALELDDSALYLCASSLGQYNEQFFGPGTRLTVL.

This clone was observed a handful of times. The V and J genes are TRBV29-1 and TRBJ2-7; 8 bases fit TRBD2. With V trimmed by 2 bases and J by 3 bases, 3 bases remained unmatched. Germline-derived CDR1 and CDR2 are SQVTM and ANQGSEA. This CDR3 comprises 13 residues. The CDR3 nucleotides are TGCAGCGTTGAAACTAGCGGAGACTACGAGCAGTACTTC. It encodes CSVETSGDYEQYF.

V and J are TRBV6-1 and TRBJ2-5; D perhaps matches TRBD2 (5 bases). Trimming pared 10 bases from V and 6 bases from J, leaving 18 bases between. Germline CDR1 reads MNHNS; CDR2 reads SASEGT. This CDR3 region has 13 residues. In nucleotides, the CDR3 is TGTGCCACTCTGGACGAGGGCCGCAAGACCCAGTACTTC. Protein sequence: CATLDEGRKTQYF.

Concerning this clone: A far larger clone is off by one base, so a read error is likely. The CDR3 nucleotides are TGCAGCGTGACCGGGACAGCTTATGGCTACACCTTC. Translated: CSVTGTAYGYTF. The chain has TRBV29-1 and TRBJ1-2; the match to TRBD1 covers 7 bases. There are 12 residues in the CDR3. The V segment lost 6 bases and the J segment 5 bases; nucleotides outside the gene matches: 6. CDR1 and CDR2 from the germline V gene are SQVTM and ANQGSEA.

This clone is a singleton in its sample. J is TRBJ2-7 and V is TRBV5-6; D not resolved. CDR1 is SGHDT and CDR2 is YYEEEE in the germline V gene. V gave up 4 bases and J gave up 1 base, with 9 bases separating them. CDR3 length equals 13 residues. The CDR3 DNA sequence: TGTGCCAGCAGCCCCGGGTGGTCCTACGAGCAGTACTTC. Residues: CASSPGWSYEQYF.

On this clone: Since a far larger clone is one base different, this is likely a read error. This likely comes from a read error, as the CDR3 has no conserved phenylalanine or tryptophan at its end. Additional DNA sequences in this sample encode the identical CDR3. The V call is TRBV4-1, the J call TRBJ1-2; D is uncertain. This CDR3 is built from 16 residues. Germline CDR1 and CDR2: MGHRA and YSYEKL. V was clipped by 0 bases and J by 5 bases, with 16 bases between them. The CDR3 DNA is TGCGCCAGCAGCCAAGAACATCGGGTATCGGATTATGGCTACACCTTA. It codes for CASSQEHRVSDYGYTL.

As to this clone: It is likely a read error: a sequence one base away is far more abundant. V gene TRBV7-8 combines with J gene TRBJ1-5; TRBD1 agrees at 7 bases. The V gene's germline CDR1 is SGHVS and CDR2 FQNEAQ. The CDR3 contains 19 residues. J was trimmed by 3 bases and V by 2 bases; bases with no gene match: 16. CDR3 sequence (DNA): TGTGCCAGCAGCTTAAGGGAGCTGATAGGGGGCTTCCCCAATCAGCCCCAGCATTTT. Amino acid sequence: CASSLRELIGGFPNQPQHF.

The DNA for the CDR3 is TGCAGCGTTGCGGGACAGTTTTCTAGCACAGATACGCAGTATTTT. It encodes CSVAGQFSSTDTQYF. This chain links TRBV29-1 with TRBJ2-3; 7 nucleotides align to TRBD1. The germline V gene encodes CDR1 SQVTM and CDR2 ANQGSEA. With V trimmed by 4 bases and J by 0 bases, 7 bases remained unmatched. The CDR3 consists of 15 residues.

This clone was recorded only once. A far bigger clonotype differs at one base, so this is likely a read error. The sample holds other DNA sequences that translate to the same CDR3. The chain joins TRBV7-2 to TRBJ1-1, with D maybe TRBD1 (5 bases). CDR3 length: 13 residues. Per the germline V gene, CDR1 is SGHTA and CDR2 is FQGNSA. The CDR3, as DNA: TGTGCTAGCAAAAGAACAGGAGCCACTGAAGCTTTCTTT. This codes for CASKRTGATEAFF.

The chain employs TRBV7-2 and TRBJ2-3; D uncertain. Trimming pared 5 bases from V and 8 bases from J, leaving 11 bases between. The V gene's germline CDR1 is SGHTA and CDR2 FQGNSA. The length of the CDR3 is 12 residues. The CDR3 region has the DNA TGTGCCAGCAGCCAGAGTCCGGGTACGCAGTATTTT. Residues: CASSQSPGTQYF. Together with reference TRBV7-2 and TRBJ2-3, the CDR3 gives the full variable domain: GAGVSQSPSNKVTEKGKDVELRCDPISGHTALYWYRQSLGQGLEFLIYFQGNSAPDKSGLPSDRFSAERTGGSVSTLTIQRTQQEDSAVYLCASSQSPGTQYFGPGTRLTVL.

The genes are TRBV6-4 and TRBJ2-1; tentative D call: TRBD2 (5 bases). Trimming took 0 bases from V and 3 from J, leaving 9 bases between them. Germline loops: CDR1 MRHNA, CDR2 SNTAGT. The CDR3 is 15 residues long. CDR3 nucleotide sequence: TGTGCCAGCAGTGACTCTGAAACTAGCTACAATGAGCAGTTCTTC. Encoded protein: CASSDSETSYNEQFF.

To note about this clone: This clone may be a read error of a much larger clone one base away. The same CDR3 also results from other DNA sequences found in this sample. This CDR3 is CASSLGNSYEQYF. The CDR3 DNA sequence: TGTGCCAGCAGCTTAGGCAACTCCTACGAGCAGTACTTC. The V call is TRBV5-4, the J call TRBJ2-7; the D is unclear. The CDR3 is 13 amino acids. Germline V CDR1 and CDR2: SGHNT, YYREEE (reference sequence). V shed 2 bases and J shed 0 bases, with 6 bases lying between them.

The gene calls are TRBV5-1 and TRBJ2-2; D possibly matches TRBD1 or TRBD2 (6 bases each). The CDR3 covers 14 residues. Germline values: CDR1 SGHRS, CDR2 YFSETQ. Trimming shortened V by 2 bases and J by 6 bases, and 11 bases separated the two germline ends. The CDR3 spells CASSLRGLSGELFF. The CDR3 coding sequence is TGCGCCAGCAGCTTACGGGGGCTTTCCGGGGAGCTGTTTTTT. The whole variable domain, filled in from reference TRBV5-1 and TRBJ2-2, reads KAGVTQTPRYLIKTRGQQVTLSCSPISGHRSVSWYQQTPGQGLQFLFEYFSETQRNKGNFPGRFSGRQFSNSRSEMNVSTLELGDSALYLCASSLRGLSGELFFGEGSRLTVL.

The gene calls are TRBV25-1 and TRBJ2-5; TRBD1 matches at 9 bases. Looked up from germline, CDR1 is MGHDK and CDR2 is SYGVNS. J was trimmed by 9 bases and V by 4 bases; bases with no gene match: 21. The CDR3 loop spans 18 amino acids. Here the CDR3 DNA reads TGTGCCAGCAGTGTCCGGGACAGGGACCCTGACCCAAGTGGGGCCCAGTACTTC. This sequence encodes CASSVRDRDPDPSGAQYF.

This clone was picked up a small number of times. The chain has TRBV28 and TRBJ1-5; D uncertain. Germline V gene sequence: CDR1 MDHEN, CDR2 SYDVKM. Between the trimmed V and J ends, which lost 5 bases and 6 bases, there was a span of 20 bases. CDR3 length equals 16 residues. In DNA, the CDR3 is TGTGCCAGCAGTCCCGCGGTCCGGGATTTCATTCAGCCCCAGCATTTT. The encoded protein is CASSPAVRDFIQPQHF.

CDR3 residues: CASSYLSGPSGEQYF. CDR3 nucleotides: TGTGCCAGCAGCTACCTTAGCGGGCCCTCCGGCGAGCAGTACTTC. This sequence joins TRBV28 and TRBJ2-7; TRBD2 matches 7 bases. Germline V gene sequence: CDR1 MDHEN, CDR2 SYDVKM. CDR3 size: 15 residues. Germline trimming cut 6 bases from V and 6 bases from J; bases unmatched to any gene: 14.